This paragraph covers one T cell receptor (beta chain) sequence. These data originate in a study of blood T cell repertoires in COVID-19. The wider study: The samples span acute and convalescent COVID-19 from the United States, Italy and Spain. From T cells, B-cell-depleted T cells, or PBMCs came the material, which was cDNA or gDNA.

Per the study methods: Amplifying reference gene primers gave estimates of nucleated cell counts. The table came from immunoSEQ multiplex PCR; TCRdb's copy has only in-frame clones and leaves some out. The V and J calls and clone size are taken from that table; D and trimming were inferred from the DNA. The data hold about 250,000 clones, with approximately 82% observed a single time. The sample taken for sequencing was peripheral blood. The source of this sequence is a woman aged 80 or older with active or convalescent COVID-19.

The CDR3 DNA reads as TGTGCCACCAGCATACGACAGTATAATTCACCCCTCCACTTT. Translated: CATSIRQYNSPLHF. The gene calls are TRBV15 and TRBJ1-6; D perhaps matches TRBD1 (5 bases). The CDR3 sequence is 14 residues long. Deletions cut 4 bases from V and 4 bases from J, with 8 bases between. The germline CDR1 and CDR2 sequences are LNHNV and YYDKDF (reference sequence).